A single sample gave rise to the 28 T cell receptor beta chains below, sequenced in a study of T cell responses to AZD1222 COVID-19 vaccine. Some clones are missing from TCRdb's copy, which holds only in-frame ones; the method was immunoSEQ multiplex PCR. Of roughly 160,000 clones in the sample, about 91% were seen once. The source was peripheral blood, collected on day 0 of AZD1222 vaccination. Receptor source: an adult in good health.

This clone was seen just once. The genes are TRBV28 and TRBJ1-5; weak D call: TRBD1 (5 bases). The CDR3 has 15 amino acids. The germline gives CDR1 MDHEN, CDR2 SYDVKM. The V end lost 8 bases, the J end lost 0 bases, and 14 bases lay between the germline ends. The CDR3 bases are TGTGCCAGCTCAACAGGTCTAGGTAGCAATCAGCCCCAGCATTTT. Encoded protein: CASSTGLGSNQPQHF.

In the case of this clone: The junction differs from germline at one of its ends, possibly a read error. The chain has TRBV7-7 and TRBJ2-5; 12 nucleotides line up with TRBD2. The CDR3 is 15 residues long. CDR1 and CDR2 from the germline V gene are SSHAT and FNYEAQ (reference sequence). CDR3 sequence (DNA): TGTGCTAGCAGCCCGGGACTAGCGGGCTGGGAGACCCAGTACTTC. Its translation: CASSPGLAGWETQYF.

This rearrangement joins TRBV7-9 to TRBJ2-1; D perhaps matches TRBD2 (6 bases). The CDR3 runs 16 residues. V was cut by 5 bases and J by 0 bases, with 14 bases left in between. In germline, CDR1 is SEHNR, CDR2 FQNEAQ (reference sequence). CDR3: CASSLTLLASYNEQFF. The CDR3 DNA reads TGTGCCAGCAGCCTAACCCTACTAGCCTCCTACAATGAGCAGTTCTTC.

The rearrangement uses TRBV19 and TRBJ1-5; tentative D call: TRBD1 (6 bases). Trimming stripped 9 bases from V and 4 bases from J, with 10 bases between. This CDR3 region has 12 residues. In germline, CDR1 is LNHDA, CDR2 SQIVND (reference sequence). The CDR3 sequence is CASRGQNQPQHF. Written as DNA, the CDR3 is TGTGCCAGCAGAGGACAGAATCAGCCCCAGCATTTT.

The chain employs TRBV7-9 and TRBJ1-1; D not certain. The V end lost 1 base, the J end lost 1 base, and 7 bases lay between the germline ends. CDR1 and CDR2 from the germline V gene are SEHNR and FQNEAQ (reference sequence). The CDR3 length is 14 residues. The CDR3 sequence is CASSLGKPNTEAFF. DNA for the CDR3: TGTGCCAGCAGCTTAGGGAAGCCGAACACTGAAGCTTTCTTT.

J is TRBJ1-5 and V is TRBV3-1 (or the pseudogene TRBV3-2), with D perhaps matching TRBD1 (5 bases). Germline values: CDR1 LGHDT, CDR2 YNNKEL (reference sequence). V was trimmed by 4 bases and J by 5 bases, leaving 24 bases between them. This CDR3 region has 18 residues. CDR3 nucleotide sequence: TGTGCCAGCAGCCCGCGGGGGGGGGTCACCAGGAATGATCAGCCCCAGCATTTT. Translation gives CASSPRGGVTRNDQPQHF.

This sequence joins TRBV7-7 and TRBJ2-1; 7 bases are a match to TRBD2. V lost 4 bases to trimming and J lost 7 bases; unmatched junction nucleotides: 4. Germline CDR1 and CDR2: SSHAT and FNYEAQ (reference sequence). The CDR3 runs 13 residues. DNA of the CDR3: TGTGCCAGCAGCTCCCTGGGGGGGAATGAGCAGTTCTTC. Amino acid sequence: CASSSLGGNEQFF.

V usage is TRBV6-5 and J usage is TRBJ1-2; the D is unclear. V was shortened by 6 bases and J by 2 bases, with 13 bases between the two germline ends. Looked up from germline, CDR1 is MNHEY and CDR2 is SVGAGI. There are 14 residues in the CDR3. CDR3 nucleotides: TGTGCCAGCAGAACATCGTGGGGAAACTATGGCTACACCTTC. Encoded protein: CASRTSWGNYGYTF.

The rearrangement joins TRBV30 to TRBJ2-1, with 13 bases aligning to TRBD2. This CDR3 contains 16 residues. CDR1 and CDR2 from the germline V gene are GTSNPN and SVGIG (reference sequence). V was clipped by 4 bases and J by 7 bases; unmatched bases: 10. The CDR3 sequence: CAWNFLRTSGRNEQFF. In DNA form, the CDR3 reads TGTGCCTGGAACTTCTTGCGGACTAGCGGGAGAAATGAGCAGTTCTTC.

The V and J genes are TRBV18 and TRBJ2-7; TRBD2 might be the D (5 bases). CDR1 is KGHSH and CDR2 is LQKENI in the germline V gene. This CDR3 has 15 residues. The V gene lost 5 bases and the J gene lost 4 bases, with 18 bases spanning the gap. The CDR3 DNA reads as TGTGCCAGCTCAGGGGTAGGGAGAAGTCTTTACGAGCAGTACTTC. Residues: CASSGVGRSLYEQYF.

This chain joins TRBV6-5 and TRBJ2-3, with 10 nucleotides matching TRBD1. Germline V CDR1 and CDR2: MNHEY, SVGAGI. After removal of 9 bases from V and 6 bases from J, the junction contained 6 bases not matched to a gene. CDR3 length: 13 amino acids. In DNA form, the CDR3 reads TGTGCCAGTGGACAGGGGGGGGTGGATACGCAGTATTTT. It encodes CASGQGGVDTQYF.

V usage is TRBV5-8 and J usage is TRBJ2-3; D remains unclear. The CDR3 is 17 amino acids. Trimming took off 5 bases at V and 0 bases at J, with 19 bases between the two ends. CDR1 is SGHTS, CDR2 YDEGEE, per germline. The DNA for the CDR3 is TGTGCCAGCAGTTTTCGACCAACCGCGACTAGCACAGATACGCAGTATTTT. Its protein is CASSFRPTATSTDTQYF.

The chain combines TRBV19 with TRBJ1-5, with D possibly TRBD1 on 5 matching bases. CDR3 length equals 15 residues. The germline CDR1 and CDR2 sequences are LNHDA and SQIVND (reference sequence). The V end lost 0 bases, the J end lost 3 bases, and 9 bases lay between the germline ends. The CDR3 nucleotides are TGTGCCAGTAGTATAGAGGGGACTACCAATCAGCCCCAGCATTTT. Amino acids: CASSIEGTTNQPQHF.

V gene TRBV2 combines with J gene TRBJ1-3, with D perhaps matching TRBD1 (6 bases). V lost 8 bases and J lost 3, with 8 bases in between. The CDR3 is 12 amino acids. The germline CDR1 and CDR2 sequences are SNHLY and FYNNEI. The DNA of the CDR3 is TGTGCCAGCCGGGACATTGGAAACACCATATATTTT. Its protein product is CASRDIGNTIYF.

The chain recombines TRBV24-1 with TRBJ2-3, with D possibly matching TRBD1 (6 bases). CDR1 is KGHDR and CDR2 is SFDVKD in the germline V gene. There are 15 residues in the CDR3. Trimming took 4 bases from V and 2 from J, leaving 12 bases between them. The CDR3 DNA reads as TGTGCCACCAGTGAGCCCTACAGGGACACAGATACGCAGTATTTT. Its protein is CATSEPYRDTDTQYF.

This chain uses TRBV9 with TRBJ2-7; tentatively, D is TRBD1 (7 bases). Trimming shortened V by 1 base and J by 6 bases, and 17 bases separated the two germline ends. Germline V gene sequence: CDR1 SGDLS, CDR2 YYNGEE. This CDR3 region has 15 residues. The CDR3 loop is CASSVTSLTGSEQYF. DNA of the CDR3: TGTGCCAGCAGCGTAACTAGCTTGACAGGGAGCGAGCAGTACTTC.

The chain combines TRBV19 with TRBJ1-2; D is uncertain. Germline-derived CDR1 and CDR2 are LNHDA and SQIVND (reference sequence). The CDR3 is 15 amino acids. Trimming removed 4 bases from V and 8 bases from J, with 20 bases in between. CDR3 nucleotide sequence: TGTGCCAGTAGTAAAAAGGACGGCGCGGTCGAAGGCTACACCTTC. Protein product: CASSKKDGAVEGYTF.

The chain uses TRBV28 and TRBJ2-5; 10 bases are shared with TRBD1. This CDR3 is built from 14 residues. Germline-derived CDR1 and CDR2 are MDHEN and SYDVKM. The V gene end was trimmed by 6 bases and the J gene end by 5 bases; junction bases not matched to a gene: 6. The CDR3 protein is CASRGQGHGETQYF. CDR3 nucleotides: TGTGCCAGCAGGGGACAGGGGCACGGGGAGACCCAGTACTTC.

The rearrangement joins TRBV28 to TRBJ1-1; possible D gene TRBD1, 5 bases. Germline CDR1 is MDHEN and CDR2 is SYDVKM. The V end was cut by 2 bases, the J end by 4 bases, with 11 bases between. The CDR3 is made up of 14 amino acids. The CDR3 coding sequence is TGTGCCAGCAGTTTACCGGGGCGAGGCACTGAAGCTTTCTTT. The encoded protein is CASSLPGRGTEAFF.

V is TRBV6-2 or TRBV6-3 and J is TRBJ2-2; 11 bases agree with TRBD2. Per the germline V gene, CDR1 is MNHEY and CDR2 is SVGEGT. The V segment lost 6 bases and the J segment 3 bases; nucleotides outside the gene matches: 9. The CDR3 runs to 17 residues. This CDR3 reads CASSSISGRVYTGELFF. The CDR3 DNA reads TGTGCCAGCAGCTCCATTAGCGGGAGGGTTTACACCGGGGAGCTGTTTTTT.

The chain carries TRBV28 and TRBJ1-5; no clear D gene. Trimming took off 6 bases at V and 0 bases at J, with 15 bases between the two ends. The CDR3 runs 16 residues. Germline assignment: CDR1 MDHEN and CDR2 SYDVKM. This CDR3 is CASRQIRVLSNQPQHF. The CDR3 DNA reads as TGTGCCAGCAGGCAAATTCGGGTCCTTAGCAATCAGCCCCAGCATTTT.

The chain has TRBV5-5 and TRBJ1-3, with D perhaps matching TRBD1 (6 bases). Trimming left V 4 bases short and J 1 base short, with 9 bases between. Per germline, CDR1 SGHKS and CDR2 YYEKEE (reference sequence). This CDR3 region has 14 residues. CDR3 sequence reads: CASSLGQSGNTIYF. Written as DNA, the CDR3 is TGTGCCAGCAGCCTTGGACAGTCTGGAAACACCATATATTTT. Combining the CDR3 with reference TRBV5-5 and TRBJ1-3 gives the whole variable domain DAGVTQSPTHLIKTRGQQVTLRCSPISGHKSVSWYQQVLGQGPQFIFQYYEKEERGRGNFPDRFSARQFPNYSSELNVNALLLGDSALYLCASSLGQSGNTIYFGEGSWLTVV.

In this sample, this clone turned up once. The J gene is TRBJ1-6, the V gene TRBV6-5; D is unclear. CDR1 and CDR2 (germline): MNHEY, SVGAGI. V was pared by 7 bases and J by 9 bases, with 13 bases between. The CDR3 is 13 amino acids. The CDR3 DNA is TGTGCCAGCACCCCTTCGGGGATTTCACCCCTCCACTTT. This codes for CASTPSGISPLHF.

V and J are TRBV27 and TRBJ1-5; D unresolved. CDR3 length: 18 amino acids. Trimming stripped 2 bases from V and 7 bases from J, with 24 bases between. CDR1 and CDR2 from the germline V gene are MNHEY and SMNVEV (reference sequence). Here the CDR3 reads CASSLGQRGRSSVQPQHF. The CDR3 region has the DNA TGTGCCAGCAGTTTAGGGCAACGGGGAAGAAGTAGCGTGCAGCCCCAGCATTTT.

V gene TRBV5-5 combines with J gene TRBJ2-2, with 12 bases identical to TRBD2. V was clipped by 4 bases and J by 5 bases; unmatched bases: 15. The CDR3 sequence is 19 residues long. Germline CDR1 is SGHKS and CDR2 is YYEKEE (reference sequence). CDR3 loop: CASSHPELAGGSWTGELFF. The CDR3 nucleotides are TGTGCCAGCAGCCACCCAGAACTAGCGGGAGGAAGTTGGACCGGGGAGCTGTTTTTT.

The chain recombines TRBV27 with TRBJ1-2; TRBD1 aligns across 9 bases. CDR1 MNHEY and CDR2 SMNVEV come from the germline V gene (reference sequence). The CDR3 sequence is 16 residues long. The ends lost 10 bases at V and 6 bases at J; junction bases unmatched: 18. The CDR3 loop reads CATWGIHRGLSNGYTF. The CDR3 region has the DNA TGTGCCACCTGGGGGATACACAGGGGGCTTTCCAATGGCTACACCTTC.

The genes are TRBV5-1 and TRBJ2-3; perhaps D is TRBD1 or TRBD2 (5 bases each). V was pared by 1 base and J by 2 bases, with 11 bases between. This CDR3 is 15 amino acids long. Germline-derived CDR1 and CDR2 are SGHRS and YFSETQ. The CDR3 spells CASSLSGGVTDTQYF. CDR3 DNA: TGCGCCAGCAGCTTGAGTGGGGGTGTCACAGATACGCAGTATTTT.

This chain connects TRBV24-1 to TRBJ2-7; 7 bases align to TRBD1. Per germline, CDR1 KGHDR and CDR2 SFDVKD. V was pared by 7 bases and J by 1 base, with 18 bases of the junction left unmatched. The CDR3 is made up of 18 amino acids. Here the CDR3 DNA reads TGTGCCACCAGCGAAAGTTTTGGGACAGATGGGGTTTCCTACGAGCAGTACTTC. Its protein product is CATSESFGTDGVSYEQYF.